This T cell receptor (beta chain) was recovered during a study of blood T cell repertoires in COVID-19 (TCRdb year 2020). Broadly, across the study: Samples from collaborators originated in the United States, Italy and Spain and spanned both the acute and convalescent phases of COVID-19. The material from the prospective study consisted of cDNA or gDNA derived from T cells, B-cell-depleted T cells, or PBMCs. The repertoires were released in a freely available public database intended as a resource for research on the immune response to SARS-CoV-2. Sample metadata almost always included a de-identified subject ID, COVID-19 status, age in years and sex. Subjects who had been exposed to COVID-19, were actively infected with it, or had recovered from it provided the deeply sampled blood TCRbeta repertoires that made up the dataset. Where available, HLA class I and class II types were obtained from metadata supplied by the sample provider rather than from assay-based typing. The samples were drawn from two sources: the first 160 participants of the ongoing ImmuneRACE study, and 1,000 to 1,500 subjects contributed by 6 global collaborators. Study-wide findings and limitations: The amount of clinical and demographic metadata varied by source and participant and was provided uncurated.

TCRbeta CDR3 regions were amplified from genomic DNA by means of the immunoSEQ Assay, a bias-controlled multiplex PCR. The published analysis was carried out like this. Nucleated cell counts per sample were estimated from amplification of reference gene primers within the assay. To quantify the absolute abundance of each unique TCRbeta CDR3 rearrangement, sequence reads were collapsed and filtered. For each sample, productive Simpson clonality was calculated by taking the square root of Simpson's diversity index across productive rearrangements. This immuneACCESS table, as held by TCRdb, lists in-frame sequences with V and J called but not all clones. Of the missing ones, under half trace to an unresolved V gene in checked studies; the others have no known cause. For V, J and clone size, that table is used; D and trimming come from the DNA. This sample comprises about 250,000 clones, roughly 80% of them detected only once. 5% of the sample goes to the ten largest clones.

Counted from cysteine to phenylalanine, this CDR3 has 12 amino acids. Only the CDR3 region is kept as DNA, spanning 36 bases read in frame from base 1. The germline V gene (reference sequence) specifies LGHDT as CDR1 and YNNKEL as CDR2. Between the V and J ends, shortened by 3 bases and 6 bases respectively, the junction contains 9 bases. Participants in the prospective study were enrolled through a virtual design, were aged roughly 18 to 100 years, and lived in fewer than 30 United States geographic areas. In the prospective study, participants were assigned to cohorts based on the clinical history participants reported in a screening survey and a study questionnaire. A participant counted as exposed if, within 2 weeks of entering the study, that participant had been in contact with someone who had a PCR-confirmed or clinician-diagnosed COVID-19 case. Mobile phlebotomists in the prospective study collected whole blood, serum and a nasopharyngeal or oropharyngeal swab from every participant. Participants in the prospective study had the option to provide additional blood draws and questionnaires over a roughly 2-month period. Blood samples from the prospective study were shipped frozen or at room temperature prior to DNA extraction.

A note on this clone: Its specific antigen is unknown. Base qualities are not provided; no much larger clone lies one nucleotide away.

In this chain, TRBV3-1 (or the pseudogene TRBV3-2) is recombined with TRBJ2-7; the D region possibly corresponds to TRBD2 (6 bases align). This clonotype originated in a man aged 35-49 years who had been exposed to COVID-19. The sample comprised PBMCs or T cells enriched from blood (not recorded which). Here is the DNA: TGTGCCAGCAGCCAGGGGGGATTCGAGCAGTACTTC. This gives the protein CASSQGGFEQYF.